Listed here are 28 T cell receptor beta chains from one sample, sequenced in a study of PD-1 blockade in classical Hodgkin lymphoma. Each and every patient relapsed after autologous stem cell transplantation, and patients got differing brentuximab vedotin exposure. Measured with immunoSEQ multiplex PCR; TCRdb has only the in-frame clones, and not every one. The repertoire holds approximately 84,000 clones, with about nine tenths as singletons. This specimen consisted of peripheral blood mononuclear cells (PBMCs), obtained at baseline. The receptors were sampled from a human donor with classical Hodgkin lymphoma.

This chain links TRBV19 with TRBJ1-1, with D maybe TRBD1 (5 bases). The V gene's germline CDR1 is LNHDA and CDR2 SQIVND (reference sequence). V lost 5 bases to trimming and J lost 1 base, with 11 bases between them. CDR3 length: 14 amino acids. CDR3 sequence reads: CASSATGGNTEAFF. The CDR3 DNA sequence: TGTGCCAGTAGTGCCACGGGGGGGAACACTGAAGCTTTCTTT.

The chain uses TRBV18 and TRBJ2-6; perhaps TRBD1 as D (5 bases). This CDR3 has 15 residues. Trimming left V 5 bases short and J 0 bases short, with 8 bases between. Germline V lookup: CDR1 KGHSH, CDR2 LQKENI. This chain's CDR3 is CASSTTVSGANVLTF. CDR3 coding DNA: TGTGCCAGCTCAACGACAGTCTCTGGGGCCAACGTCCTGACTTTC. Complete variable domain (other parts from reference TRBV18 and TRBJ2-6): NAGVMQNPRHLVRRRGQEARLRCSPMKGHSHVYWYRQLPEEGLKFMVYLQKENIIDESGMPKERFSAEFPKEGPSILRIQQVVRGDSAAYFCASSTTVSGANVLTFGAGSRLTVL.

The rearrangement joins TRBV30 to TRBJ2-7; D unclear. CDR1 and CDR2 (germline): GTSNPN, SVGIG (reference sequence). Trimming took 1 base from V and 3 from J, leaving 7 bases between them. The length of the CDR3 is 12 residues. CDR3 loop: CAWSAGGYEQYF. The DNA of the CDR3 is TGTGCCTGGAGTGCAGGTGGCTACGAGCAGTACTTC.

The CDR3, as DNA: TGTGCCACCAGCAGAGATCCGACAGGTACCTACACCTTC. This encodes CATSRDPTGTYTF. This rearrangement joins TRBV15 to TRBJ1-2; weak D call: TRBD1 (6 bases). This CDR3 has 13 residues. V lost 0 bases, J lost 10 bases, and 12 bases lay in between. The germline V gene encodes CDR1 LNHNV and CDR2 YYDKDF (reference sequence).

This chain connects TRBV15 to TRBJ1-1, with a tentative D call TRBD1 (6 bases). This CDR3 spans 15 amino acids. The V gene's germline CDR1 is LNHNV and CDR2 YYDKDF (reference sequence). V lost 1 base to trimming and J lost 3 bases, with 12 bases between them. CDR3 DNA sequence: TGTGCCACCAGCAGAGCCGACAGGCAACACACTGAAGCTTTCTTT. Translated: CATSRADRQHTEAFF.

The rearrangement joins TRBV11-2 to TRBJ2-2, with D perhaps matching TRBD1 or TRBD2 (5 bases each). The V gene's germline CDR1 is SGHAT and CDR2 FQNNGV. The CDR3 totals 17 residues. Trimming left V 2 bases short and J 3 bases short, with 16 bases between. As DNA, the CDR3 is TGTGCCAGCAGCTTAAGGACCGGGACCCCGGACACCGGGGAGCTGTTTTTT. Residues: CASSLRTGTPDTGELFF.

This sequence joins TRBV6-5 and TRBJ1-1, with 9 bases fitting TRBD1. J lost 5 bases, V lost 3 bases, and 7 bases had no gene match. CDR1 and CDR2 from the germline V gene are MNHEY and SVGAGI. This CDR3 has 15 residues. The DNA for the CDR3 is TGTGCCAGCAGTTATATGGACAGGGGTTTTACTGAAGCTTTCTTT. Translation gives CASSYMDRGFTEAFF.

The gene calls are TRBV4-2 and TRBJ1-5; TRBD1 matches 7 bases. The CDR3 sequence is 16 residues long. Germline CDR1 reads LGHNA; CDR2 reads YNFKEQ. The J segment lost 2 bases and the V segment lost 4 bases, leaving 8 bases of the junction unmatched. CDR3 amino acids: CASSPSPGQGNQPQHF. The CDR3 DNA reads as TGTGCCAGCAGCCCCTCCCCCGGACAGGGCAATCAGCCCCAGCATTTT.

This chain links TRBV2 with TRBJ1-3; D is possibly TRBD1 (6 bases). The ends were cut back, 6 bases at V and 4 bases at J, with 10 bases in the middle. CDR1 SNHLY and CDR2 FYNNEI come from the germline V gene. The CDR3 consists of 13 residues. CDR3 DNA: TGTGCCAGCAGGGCCGGGACAGGAAACACCATATATTTT. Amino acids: CASRAGTGNTIYF.

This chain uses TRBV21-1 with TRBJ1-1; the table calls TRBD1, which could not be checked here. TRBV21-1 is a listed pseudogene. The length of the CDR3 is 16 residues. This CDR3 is CASSKVRQGLNTEAFF. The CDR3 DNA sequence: TGTGCCAGCAGCAAAGTCCGACAGGGGCTGAACACTGAAGCTTTCTTT.

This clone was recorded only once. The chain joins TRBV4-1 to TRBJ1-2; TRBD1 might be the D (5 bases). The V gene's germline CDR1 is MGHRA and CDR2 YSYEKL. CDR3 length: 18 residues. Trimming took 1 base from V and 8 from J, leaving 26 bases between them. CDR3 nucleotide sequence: TGCGCCAGCAGCCAAGGGGTTTTAGGGGCAACCCGGCGATGGGGCTACACCTTC. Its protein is CASSQGVLGATRRWGYTF.

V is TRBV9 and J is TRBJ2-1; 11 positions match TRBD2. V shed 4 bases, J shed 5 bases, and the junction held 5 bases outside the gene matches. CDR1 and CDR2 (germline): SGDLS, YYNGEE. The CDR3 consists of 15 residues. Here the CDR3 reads CASSLLAGVNNEQFF. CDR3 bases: TGTGCCAGCAGCTTACTAGCGGGAGTTAACAATGAGCAGTTCTTC.

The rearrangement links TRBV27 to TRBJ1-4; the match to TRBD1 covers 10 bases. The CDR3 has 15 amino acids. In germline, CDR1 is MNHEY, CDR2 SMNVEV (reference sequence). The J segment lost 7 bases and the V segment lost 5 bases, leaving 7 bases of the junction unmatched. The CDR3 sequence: CASSDDRGRIEKLFF. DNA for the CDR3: TGTGCCAGCAGTGACGACAGGGGGCGAATTGAAAAACTGTTTTTT.

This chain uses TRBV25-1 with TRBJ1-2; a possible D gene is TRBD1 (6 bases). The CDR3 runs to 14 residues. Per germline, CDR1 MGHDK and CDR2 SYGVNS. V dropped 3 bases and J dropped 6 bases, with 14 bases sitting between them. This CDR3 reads CASSEDSDYDGYTF. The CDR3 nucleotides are TGTGCCAGCAGTGAGGACAGCGACTACGATGGCTACACCTTC.

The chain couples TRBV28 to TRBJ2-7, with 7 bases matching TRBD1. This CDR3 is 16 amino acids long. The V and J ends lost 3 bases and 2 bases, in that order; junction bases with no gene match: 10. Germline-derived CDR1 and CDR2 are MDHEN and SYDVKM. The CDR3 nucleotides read TGTGCCAGCAGTTTCCACCTGGGACAGTTAACCTACGAGCAGTACTTC. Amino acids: CASSFHLGQLTYEQYF.

CDR3 sequence reads: CASSPTGTANTGELFF. CDR3 coding DNA: TGTGCCAGCAGCCCCACCGGGACCGCGAACACCGGGGAGCTGTTTTTT. The J gene is TRBJ2-2, the V gene TRBV7-9; tentatively, D is TRBD1 or TRBD2 (5 bases each). The ends were cut back, 5 bases at V and 0 bases at J, with 13 bases in the middle. The CDR3 consists of 16 residues. Germline V gene sequence: CDR1 SEHNR, CDR2 FQNEAQ (reference sequence).

The CDR3, as DNA: TGTGCCAGCAGCTTTGGAAGGAACGAGCAGTACTTC. As protein: CASSFGRNEQYF. The chain combines TRBV7-2 with TRBJ2-7; no clear D gene. The CDR3 is 12 residues long. With 3 bases removed from V and 5 bases from J, the gap between germline ends came to 8 bases. Looked up from germline, CDR1 is SGHTA and CDR2 is FQGNSA.

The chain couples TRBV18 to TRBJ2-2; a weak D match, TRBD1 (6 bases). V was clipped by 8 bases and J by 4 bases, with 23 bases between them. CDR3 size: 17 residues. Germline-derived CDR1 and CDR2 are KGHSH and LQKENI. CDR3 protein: CASPKGGQLRGTGELFF. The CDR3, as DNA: TGTGCCAGCCCTAAAGGGGGACAACTCAGGGGCACCGGGGAGCTGTTTTTT.

The DNA for the CDR3 is TGTGCCAGCAGTGATTTGCAGGCCTACGAGCAGTACTTC. This sequence encodes CASSDLQAYEQYF. V gene TRBV2 combines with J gene TRBJ2-7, with no clear D. Looked up from germline, CDR1 is SNHLY and CDR2 is FYNNEI. V lost 3 bases and J lost 2, with 8 bases in between. The CDR3 loop spans 13 amino acids.

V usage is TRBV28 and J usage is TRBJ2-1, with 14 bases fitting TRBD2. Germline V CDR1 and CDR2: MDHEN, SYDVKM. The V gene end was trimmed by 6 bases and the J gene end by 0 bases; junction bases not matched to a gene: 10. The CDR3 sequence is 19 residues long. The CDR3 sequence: CASSTSTSGRGGSYNEQFF. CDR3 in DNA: TGTGCCAGCAGCACCTCGACTAGCGGGAGGGGGGGCTCCTACAATGAGCAGTTCTTC.

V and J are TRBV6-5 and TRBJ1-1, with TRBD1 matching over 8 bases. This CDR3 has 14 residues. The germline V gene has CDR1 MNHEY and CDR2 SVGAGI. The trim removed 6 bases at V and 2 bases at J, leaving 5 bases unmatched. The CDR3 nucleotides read TGTGCCAGCAGACAGGGGGAACCTAACACTGAAGCTTTCTTT. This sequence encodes CASRQGEPNTEAFF.

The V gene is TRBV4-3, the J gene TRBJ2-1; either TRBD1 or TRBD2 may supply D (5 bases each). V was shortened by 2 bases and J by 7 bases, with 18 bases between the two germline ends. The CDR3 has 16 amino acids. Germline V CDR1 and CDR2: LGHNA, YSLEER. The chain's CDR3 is CASSQLAGKGVNEQFF. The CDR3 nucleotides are TGCGCCAGCAGCCAACTAGCCGGGAAAGGGGTGAATGAGCAGTTCTTC.

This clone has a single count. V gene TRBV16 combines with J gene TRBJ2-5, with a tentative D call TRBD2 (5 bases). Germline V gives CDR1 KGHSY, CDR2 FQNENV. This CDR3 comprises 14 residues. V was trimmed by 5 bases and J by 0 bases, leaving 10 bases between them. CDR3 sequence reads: CASSGGVYQETQYF. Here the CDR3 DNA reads TGTGCCAGCAGCGGAGGAGTGTACCAAGAGACCCAGTACTTC. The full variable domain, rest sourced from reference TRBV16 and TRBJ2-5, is GEEVAQTPKHLVRGEGQKAKLYCAPIKGHSYVFWYQQVLKNEFKFLISFQNENVFDETGMPKERFSAKCLPNSPCSLEIQATKLEDSAVYFCASSGGVYQETQYFGPGTRLLVL.

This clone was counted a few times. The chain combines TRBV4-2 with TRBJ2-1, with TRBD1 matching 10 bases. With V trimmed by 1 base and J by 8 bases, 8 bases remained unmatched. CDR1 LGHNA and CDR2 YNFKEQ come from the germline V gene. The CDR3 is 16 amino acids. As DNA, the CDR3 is TGTGCCAGCAGCCAAGGTACCGGGACAGGGGCAGATGAGCAGTTCTTC. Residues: CASSQGTGTGADEQFF.

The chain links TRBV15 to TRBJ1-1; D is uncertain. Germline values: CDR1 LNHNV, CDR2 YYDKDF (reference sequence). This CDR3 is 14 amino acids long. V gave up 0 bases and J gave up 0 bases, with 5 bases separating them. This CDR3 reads CATSRDRMNTEAFF. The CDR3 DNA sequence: TGTGCCACCAGCAGAGACAGAATGAACACTGAAGCTTTCTTT.

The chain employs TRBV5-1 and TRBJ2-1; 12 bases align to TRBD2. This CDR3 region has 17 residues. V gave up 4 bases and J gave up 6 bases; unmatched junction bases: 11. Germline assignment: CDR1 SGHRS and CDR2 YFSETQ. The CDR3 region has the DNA TGCGCCAGCAGCCCCCCGCTAGCGGGAGGGCTGCTCAATGAGCAGTTCTTC. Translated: CASSPPLAGGLLNEQFF.

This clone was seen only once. The CDR3 spells CAARRGALVGGYTF. CDR3 bases: TGTGCCGCGAGAAGGGGGGCCTTGGTCGGAGGCTACACCTTC. The chain combines TRBV19 with TRBJ1-2; tentative D call: TRBD1 (6 bases). The V and J ends lost 11 bases and 8 bases respectively, with 24 bases between them. CDR3 length: 14 residues. Germline CDR1 is LNHDA and CDR2 is SQIVND (reference sequence).

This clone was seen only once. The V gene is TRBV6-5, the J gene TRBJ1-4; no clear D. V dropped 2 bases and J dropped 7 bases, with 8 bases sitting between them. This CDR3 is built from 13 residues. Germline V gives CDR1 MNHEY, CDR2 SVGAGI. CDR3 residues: CASSYGRGEKLFF. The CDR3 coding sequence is TGTGCCAGCAGTTACGGCCGAGGTGAAAAACTGTTTTTT.